This T cell receptor beta chain originates from a study of OX40 agonist ivuxolimab in advanced cancers. Whole-study results and caveats: CD8+ T cells showed, on average, more clonal expansion than CD4+ cells. Within 6 weeks, CD4+ and CD8+ blood T cells expanded clonally at 0.1 to 3.0 mg/kg.

Germline-derived CDR1 and CDR2 are SGHRS and YFSETQ. Trimming shortened V by 4 bases and J by 4 bases, and 15 bases separated the two germline ends. CDR3 size: 15 residues. Blood was sampled at baseline, cycle 4 day 1, and cycle 7 day 1. As for this clone: Its antigen is currently unknown.

Sequencing used immunoSEQ multiplex PCR; TCRdb keeps in-frame clones, though not all of them. In the table there are approximately 75,000 clones, about 92% of which are singletons. The rearrangement links TRBV5-1 to TRBJ2-1; D not certain. The TCR sequence derives from an adult with an advanced solid tumor such as melanoma, head and neck, liver or kidney cancer. The material sequenced was CD4+ or CD8+ T cells sorted from blood, taken in a trial of the OX40 agonist ivuxolimab. CDR3 sequence (DNA): TGCGCCAGCAGCCCCGCCAACAGCTTATACAATGAGCAGTTCTTC. Its protein is CASSPANSLYNEQFF. Variable domain in full (rest from reference TRBV5-1 and TRBJ2-1): KAGVTQTPRYLIKTRGQQVTLSCSPISGHRSVSWYQQTPGQGLQFLFEYFSETQRNKGNFPGRFSGRQFSNSRSEMNVSTLELGDSALYLCASSPANSLYNEQFFGPGTRLTVL.